This T cell receptor beta chain was sequenced for a study of blood T cell repertoires in COVID-19 (dated by TCRdb to the early 2020s). A note on the overall study: The collaborator samples originated in the United States, Italy and Spain and spanned the acute and convalescent phases of COVID-19. A de-identified subject ID, COVID-19 status, age in years and sex were almost always included in the sample metadata. Samples came from the ongoing ImmuneRACE study (first 160 participants) plus 1,254 subjects from 6 global collaborators. The material from the prospective study consisted of cDNA or gDNA derived from T cells, B-cell-depleted T cells, or PBMCs. Subjects who had been exposed to COVID-19, were actively infected with it, or had recovered from it provided the deeply sampled blood TCRbeta repertoires that made up the dataset. Where HLA class I and class II types were available, the types were taken from metadata supplied by the sample provider, not from assay-based typing. The repertoires were made available in a free public database intended to serve as a resource for research on the immune response to SARS-CoV-2.

Collaborating institutions collected whole blood in K2EDTA tubes following their own protocols. For TCRbeta analysis, collaborators shipped samples as frozen whole blood, isolated PBMCs, or DNA extracted from either of those sample types. TCRbeta CDR3 regions were amplified from genomic DNA by means of the immunoSEQ Assay, a bias-controlled multiplex PCR. The authors' analysis ran thus. The number of nucleated cells in each sample was estimated from the amplification of reference gene primers within the assay. To quantify the absolute abundance of each unique TCRbeta CDR3 rearrangement, sequence reads were collapsed and filtered. Productive Simpson clonality was computed per sample as the square root of Simpson's diversity index over productive rearrangements. TCRdb holds this immuneACCESS table with in-frame rearrangements only. Some clones are missing; in checked studies, unresolved V genes explain under half, and the rest has no known cause. That table supplies the V and J calls and clone size; D and trimming were determined from the DNA. Across this sample there are about 150,000 clones, with around 88% seen only once. The ten largest account for about 5% of the sample.

Results the study describes overall, beyond this receptor: The amount of clinical and demographic metadata varied by source and participant and was provided uncurated.

Counted from cysteine to phenylalanine, this CDR3 has 17 amino acids. The DNA shown is the 51-base CDR3, in frame from base 1. The germline V and J ends show losses of 0 bases and 0 bases respectively, and no gene match explains 8 bases of the junction. The germline V gene (reference sequence) sets CDR1 to LGHDT and CDR2 to YNNKEL. On this clone itself: The clone's antigen remains unknown. The record has no base qualities; no much larger clone is one base away.

This TCR derives from a human donor in a cohort sampled during active COVID-19. Recombination joined TRBV3-1 (or the pseudogene TRBV3-2) with TRBJ2-7; the junction holds 7 bases that match TRBD1. The specimen was peripheral blood. The CDR3 protein: CASSQDLGQGDSYEQYF. The DNA sequence reads TGTGCCAGCAGCCAAGATTTGGGGCAGGGGGACTCCTACGAGCAGTACTTC.